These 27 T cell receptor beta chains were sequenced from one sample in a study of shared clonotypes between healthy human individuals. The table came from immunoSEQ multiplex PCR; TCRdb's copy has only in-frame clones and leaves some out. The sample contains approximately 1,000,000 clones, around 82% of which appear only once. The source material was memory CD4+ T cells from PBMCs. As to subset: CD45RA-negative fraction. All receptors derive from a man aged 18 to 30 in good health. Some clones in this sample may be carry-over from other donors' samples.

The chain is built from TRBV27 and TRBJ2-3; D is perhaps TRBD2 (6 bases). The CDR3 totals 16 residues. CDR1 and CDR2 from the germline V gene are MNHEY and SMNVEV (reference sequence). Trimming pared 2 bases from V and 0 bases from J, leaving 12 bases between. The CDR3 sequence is CASSLRSGPSTDTQYF. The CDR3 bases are TGTGCCAGCAGTTTACGAAGCGGGCCAAGCACAGATACGCAGTATTTT.

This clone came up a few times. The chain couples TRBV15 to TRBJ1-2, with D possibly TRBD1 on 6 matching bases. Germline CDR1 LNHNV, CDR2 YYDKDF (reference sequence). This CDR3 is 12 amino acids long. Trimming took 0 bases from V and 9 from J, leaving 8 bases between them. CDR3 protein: CATSREGGSYTF. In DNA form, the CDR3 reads TGTGCCACCAGCAGAGAGGGGGGCAGCTACACCTTC.

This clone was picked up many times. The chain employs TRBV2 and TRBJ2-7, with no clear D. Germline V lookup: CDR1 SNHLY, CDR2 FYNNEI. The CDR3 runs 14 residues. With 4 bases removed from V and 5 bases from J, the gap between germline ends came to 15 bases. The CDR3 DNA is TGTGCCAGCAGTGCGATGGTCGTGGGCGACGAGCAGTACTTC. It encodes CASSAMVVGDEQYF.

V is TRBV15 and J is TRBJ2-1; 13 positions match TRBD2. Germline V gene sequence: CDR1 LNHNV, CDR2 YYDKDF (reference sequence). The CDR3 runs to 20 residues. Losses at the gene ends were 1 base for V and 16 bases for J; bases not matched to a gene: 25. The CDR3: CATSRVLDGGLAGYYNEFFF. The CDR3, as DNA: TGTGCCACCAGCAGAGTATTGGATGGGGGACTAGCGGGATATTACAATGAGTTTTTCTTC.

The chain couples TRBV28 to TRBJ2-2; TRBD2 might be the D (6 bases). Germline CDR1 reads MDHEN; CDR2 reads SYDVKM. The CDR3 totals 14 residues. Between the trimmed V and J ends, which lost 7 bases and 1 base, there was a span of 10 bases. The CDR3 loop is CASTRDLNTGELFF. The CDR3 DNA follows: TGTGCCAGCACCCGGGACTTGAACACCGGGGAGCTGTTTTTT.

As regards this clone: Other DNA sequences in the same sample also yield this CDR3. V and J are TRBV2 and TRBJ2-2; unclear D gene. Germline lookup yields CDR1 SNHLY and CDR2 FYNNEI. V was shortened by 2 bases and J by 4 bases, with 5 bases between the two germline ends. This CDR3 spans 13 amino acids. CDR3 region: CASSESSTGELFF. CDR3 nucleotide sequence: TGTGCCAGCAGTGAATCCTCCACCGGGGAGCTGTTTTTT.

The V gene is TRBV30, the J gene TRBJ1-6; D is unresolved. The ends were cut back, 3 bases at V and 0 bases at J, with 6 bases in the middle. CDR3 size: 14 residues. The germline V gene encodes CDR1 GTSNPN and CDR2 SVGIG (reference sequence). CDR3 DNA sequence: TGTGCCTGGAGGGAGTACTCCTATAATTCACCCCTCCACTTT. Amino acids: CAWREYSYNSPLHF.

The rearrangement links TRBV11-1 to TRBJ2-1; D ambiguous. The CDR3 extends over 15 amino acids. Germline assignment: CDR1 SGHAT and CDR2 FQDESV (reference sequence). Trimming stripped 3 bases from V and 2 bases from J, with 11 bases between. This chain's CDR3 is CASSFIAAAYNEQFF. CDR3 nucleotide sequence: TGTGCCAGCAGCTTTATCGCTGCCGCCTACAATGAGCAGTTCTTC.

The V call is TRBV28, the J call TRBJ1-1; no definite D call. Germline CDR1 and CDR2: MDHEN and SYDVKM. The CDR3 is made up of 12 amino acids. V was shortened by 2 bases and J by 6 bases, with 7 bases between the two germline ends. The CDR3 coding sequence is TGTGCCAGCAGTTTACGGGGTCCTGAAGCTTTCTTT. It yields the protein CASSLRGPEAFF.

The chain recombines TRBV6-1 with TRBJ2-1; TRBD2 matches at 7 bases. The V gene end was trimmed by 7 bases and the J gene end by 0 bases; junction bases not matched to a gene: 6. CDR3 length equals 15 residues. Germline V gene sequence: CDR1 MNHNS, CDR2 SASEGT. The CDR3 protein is CASKWGEGSYNEQFF. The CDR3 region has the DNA TGTGCCAGCAAGTGGGGGGAGGGCTCCTACAATGAGCAGTTCTTC.

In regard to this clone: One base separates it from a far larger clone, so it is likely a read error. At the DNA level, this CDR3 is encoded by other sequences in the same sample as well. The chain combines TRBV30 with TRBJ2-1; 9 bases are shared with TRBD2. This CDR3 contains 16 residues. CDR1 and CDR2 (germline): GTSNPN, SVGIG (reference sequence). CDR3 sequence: CAWSAPGLASFNEQFF. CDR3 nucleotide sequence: TGTGCCTGGAGTGCCCCGGGACTAGCATCCTTCAATGAGCAGTTCTTC.

CDR3 amino acids: CASSANTNYGYTF. DNA for the CDR3: TGTGCCAGCAGTGCAAATACTAACTATGGCTACACCTTC. The chain couples TRBV6-1 to TRBJ1-2; D is ambiguous. Trimming stripped 4 bases from V and 0 bases from J, with 6 bases between. This CDR3 is 13 amino acids long. CDR1 is MNHNS, CDR2 SASEGT, per germline.

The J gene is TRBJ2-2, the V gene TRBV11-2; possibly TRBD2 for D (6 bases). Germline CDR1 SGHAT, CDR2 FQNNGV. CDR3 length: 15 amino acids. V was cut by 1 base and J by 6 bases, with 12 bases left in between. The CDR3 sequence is CASSLGPTGAGELFF. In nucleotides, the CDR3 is TGTGCCAGCAGCTTAGGGCCCACGGGGGCCGGGGAGCTGTTTTTT. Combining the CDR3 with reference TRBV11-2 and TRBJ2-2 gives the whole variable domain EAGVAQSPRYKIIEKRQSVAFWCNPISGHATLYWYQQILGQGPKLLIQFQNNGVVDDSQLPKDRFSAERLKGVDSTLKIQPAKLEDSAVYLCASSLGPTGAGELFFGEGSRLTVL.

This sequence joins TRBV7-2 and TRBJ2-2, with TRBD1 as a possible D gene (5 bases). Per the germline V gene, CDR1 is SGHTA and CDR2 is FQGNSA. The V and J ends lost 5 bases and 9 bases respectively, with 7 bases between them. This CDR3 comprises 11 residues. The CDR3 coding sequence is TGTGCCAGCAGCCCGGACAGGGAGCTGTTTTTT. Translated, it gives CASSPDRELFF.

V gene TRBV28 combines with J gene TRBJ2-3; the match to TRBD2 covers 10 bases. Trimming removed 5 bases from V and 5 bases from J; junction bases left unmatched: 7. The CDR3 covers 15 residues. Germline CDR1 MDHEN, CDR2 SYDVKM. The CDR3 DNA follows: TGTGCCAGCAGTCCGAGCGGGAGGGCCGGAGATACGCAGTATTTT. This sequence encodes CASSPSGRAGDTQYF.

CDR3 loop: CATSRDRSGTSGRRETQYF. CDR3 in DNA: TGTGCCACCAGCAGAGATCGCAGCGGGACTAGCGGGAGACGAGAGACCCAGTACTTC. The J gene is TRBJ2-5, the V gene TRBV15; the match to TRBD2 covers 14 bases. This CDR3 has 19 amino acids. Germline V gene sequence: CDR1 LNHNV, CDR2 YYDKDF (reference sequence). V was pared by 0 bases and J by 4 bases, with 10 bases of the junction left unmatched.

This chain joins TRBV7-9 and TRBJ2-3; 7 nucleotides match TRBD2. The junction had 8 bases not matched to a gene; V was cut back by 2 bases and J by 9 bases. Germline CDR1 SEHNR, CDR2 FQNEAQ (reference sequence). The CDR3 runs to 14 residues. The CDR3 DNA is TGTGCCAGCAGCTTAACTGCGGGAGCGGGAACGCAGTATTTT. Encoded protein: CASSLTAGAGTQYF.

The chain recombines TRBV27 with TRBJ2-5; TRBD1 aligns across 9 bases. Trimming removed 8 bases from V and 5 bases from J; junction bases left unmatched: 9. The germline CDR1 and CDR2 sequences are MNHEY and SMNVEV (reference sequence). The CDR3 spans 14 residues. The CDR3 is CASRRTGVMETQYF. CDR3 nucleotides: TGTGCCAGCCGCAGGACAGGGGTCATGGAGACCCAGTACTTC.

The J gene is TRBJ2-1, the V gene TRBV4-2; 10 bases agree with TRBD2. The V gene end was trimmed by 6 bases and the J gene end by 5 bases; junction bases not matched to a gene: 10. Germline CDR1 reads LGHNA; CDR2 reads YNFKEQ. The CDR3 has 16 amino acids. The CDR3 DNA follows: TGTGCCAGCAGTCGCGCAGCGGGAGGGCCAGACAATGAGCAGTTCTTC. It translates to CASSRAAGGPDNEQFF.

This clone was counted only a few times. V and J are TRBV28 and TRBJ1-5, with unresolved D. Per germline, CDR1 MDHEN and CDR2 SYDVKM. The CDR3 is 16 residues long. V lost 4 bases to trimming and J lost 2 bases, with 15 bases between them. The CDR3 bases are TGTGCCAGCAGTTCCTCTATCCTGGGAGGCAATCAGCCCCAGCATTTT. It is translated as CASSSSILGGNQPQHF.

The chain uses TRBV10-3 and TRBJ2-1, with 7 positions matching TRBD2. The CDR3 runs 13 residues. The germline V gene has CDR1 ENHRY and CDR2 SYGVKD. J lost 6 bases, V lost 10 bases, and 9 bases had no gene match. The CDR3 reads CATAGENSNEQFF. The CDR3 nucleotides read TGTGCCACCGCGGGGGAGAACTCCAATGAGCAGTTCTTC.

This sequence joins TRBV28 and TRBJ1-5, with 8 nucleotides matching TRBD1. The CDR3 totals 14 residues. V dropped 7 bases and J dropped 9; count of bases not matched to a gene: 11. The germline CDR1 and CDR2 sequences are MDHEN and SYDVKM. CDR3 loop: CASTPPGGWVPQHF. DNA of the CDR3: TGTGCCAGCACTCCCCCAGGGGGCTGGGTGCCCCAGCATTTT.

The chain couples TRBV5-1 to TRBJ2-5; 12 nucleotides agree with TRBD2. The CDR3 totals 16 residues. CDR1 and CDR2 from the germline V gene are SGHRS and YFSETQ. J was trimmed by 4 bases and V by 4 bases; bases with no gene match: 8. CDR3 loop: CASSATSGSGGETQYF. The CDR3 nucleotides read TGCGCCAGCAGCGCGACTAGCGGGAGTGGGGGAGAGACCCAGTACTTC.

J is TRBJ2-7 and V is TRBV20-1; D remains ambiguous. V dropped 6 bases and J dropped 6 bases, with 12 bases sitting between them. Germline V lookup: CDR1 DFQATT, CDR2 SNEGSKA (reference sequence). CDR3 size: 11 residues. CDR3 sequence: CSAYRPLEQYF. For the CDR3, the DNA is TGCAGTGCCTACCGGCCCCTCGAGCAGTACTTC.

Here the CDR3 DNA reads TGCGCCAGCAGGCGCCCGGGACAGGGGTCAGATACGCAGTATTTT. It yields the protein CASRRPGQGSDTQYF. This chain uses TRBV4-1 with TRBJ2-3; 10 bases are a match to TRBD1. Germline V gene data show CDR1 as MGHRA and CDR2 as YSYEKL. The CDR3 extends over 15 amino acids. Trimming cost V 6 bases and J 4 bases; bases outside gene matches: 7.

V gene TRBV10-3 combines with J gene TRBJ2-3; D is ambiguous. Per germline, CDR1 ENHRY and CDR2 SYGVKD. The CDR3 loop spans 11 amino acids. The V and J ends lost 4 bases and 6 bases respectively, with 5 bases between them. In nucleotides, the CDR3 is TGTGCCATCAGTGGTTCGGATACGCAGTATTTT. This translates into CAISGSDTQYF.

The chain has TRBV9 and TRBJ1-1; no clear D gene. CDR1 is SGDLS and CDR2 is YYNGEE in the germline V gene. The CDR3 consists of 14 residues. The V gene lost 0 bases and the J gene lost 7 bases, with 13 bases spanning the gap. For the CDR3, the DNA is TGTGCCAGCAGCGTAGGAGCAGGAAATCTTGAAGCTTTCTTT. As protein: CASSVGAGNLEAFF.